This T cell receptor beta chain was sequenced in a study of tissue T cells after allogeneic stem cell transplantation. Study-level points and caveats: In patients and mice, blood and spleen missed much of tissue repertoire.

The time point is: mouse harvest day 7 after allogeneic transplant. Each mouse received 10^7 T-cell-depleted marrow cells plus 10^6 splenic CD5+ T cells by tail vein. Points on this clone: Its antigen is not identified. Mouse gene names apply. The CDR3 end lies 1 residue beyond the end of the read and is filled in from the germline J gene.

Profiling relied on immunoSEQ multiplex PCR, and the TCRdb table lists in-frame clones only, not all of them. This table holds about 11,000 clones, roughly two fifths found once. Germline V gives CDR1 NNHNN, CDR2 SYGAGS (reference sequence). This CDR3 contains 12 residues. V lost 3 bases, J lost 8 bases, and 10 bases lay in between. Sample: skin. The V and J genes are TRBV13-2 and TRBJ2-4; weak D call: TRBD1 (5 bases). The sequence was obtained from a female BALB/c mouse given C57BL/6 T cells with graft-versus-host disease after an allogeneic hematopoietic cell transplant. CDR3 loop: CASGGVRGTLYF. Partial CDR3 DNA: TGTGCCAGCGGTGGGGTGAGGGGCACCTTGTAC.